The T cell receptor beta chain under discussion was sequenced for a study of T-cell reconstitution after alpha-beta-depleted transplantation in children. Unique molecular identifiers were used to barcode this TCRbeta library. TCRdb itself ran the PCR reads through MiXCR, one entry per CDR3 protein. The table records about 400,000 distinct CDR3 sequences, roughly 14% of them present only once. The CDR3 runs to 16 residues. J was trimmed by 4 bases and V by 6 bases; bases with no gene match: 15. The sample consisted of PBMCs, taken from the stem cell graft. The rearrangement links TRBV12-3 or TRBV12-4 to TRBJ2-7, with 7 bases that match TRBD2. This TCR was sampled from a human donor who donated a stem cell graft to a child with Fanconi anemia. The CDR3 reads CASSPGSGKSPYEQYF. In DNA form, the CDR3 reads TGTGCCAGCAGCCCCGGGAGCGGGAAATCGCCTTACGAGCAGTACTTC.